This TCR beta chain derives from a study of T cells in Graves' hyperthyroidism and ophthalmopathy (dated by TCRdb to about 2019). With regard to the full study: Peripheral blood was collected at initial diagnosis, before any treatment. To identify distinguishing TCR V-J signatures, a discovery cohort of roughly 100 patients was used, comprising 43 with Graves' ophthalmopathy and around 60 with stable Graves' hyperthyroidism. Prospective prediction of ophthalmopathy was tested in an independent validation cohort of 18 to 20 hyperthyroidism patients and roughly 16 patients who later progressed to ophthalmopathy. The approximately 97 discovery patients were randomly divided into training and test sets at a 7:3 ratio. In addition, the study compared T-cell repertoires in thyroid tissue and in blood from five or six Graves' hyperthyroidism patients. After blood sampling, hyperthyroidism patients were treated with methimazole at a starting dose of 30 mg daily, and ophthalmopathy patients were treated with high-dose intravenous methylprednisolone. The paper reports TCR Vbeta CDR3 sequencing of 135 peripheral blood samples: approximately 41 ophthalmopathy, about 75 hyperthyroidism and 17 progressor patients. Here is what the overall study found, with its caveats: Blood samples also contained most of the expanded thyroid clonotypes (frequency above 0.001), which suggests that blood repertoires may reflect thyroid immune responses. Sample size was not statistically predetermined, and investigators were not blinded to group allocation. In validation, the model predicted progression to ophthalmopathy with over 65% sensitivity and approximately 78% specificity, a median of around six months before onset. In cross-validation, a model built on a 13 V-J signature told ophthalmopathy apart from stable hyperthyroidism with less than 90% sensitivity and roughly 83% specificity, and in testing the same model reached 80%/75%.

Stable Graves' hyperthyroidism was defined as the absence of progression to ophthalmopathy over 18 months of follow-up. Hyperthyroidism patients were newly diagnosed, with disease duration under 2 months, and aged 18 to 65 years. The study excluded patients with uncontrolled infections, other autoimmune diseases, pregnancy or lactation. Diagnoses relied on clinical symptoms, serum thyroxine and TRAb, thyroid ultrasound and orbital computed tomography. PBMCs were separated from around 9.1 ml of fresh peripheral blood using Ficoll-Paque density gradient centrifugation. Total RNA was extracted using Trizol reagent, and RNA quality was assessed on an Agilent 2100 Bioanalyzer. Amplification of TCR beta CDR3 regions was carried out from RNA transcripts. The first round of RT-PCR for the TCR CDR3 was performed with the HTBI primer set and the Qiagen OneStep RT-PCR kit. A second multiplex PCR round built the libraries, followed by size selection and purification. Paired-end sequencing of the libraries was performed with 100 bp reads on an Illumina HiSeq2000. The published analysis was carried out like this. SOAPnuke was used to process the raw data, throwing out any read that contained adapters or uncalled bases, had a mean Phred below 15, or lacked an exact constant-primer or identifier match. COPE v1.2.5 was used to merge high-quality paired reads, and clonotypes were defined as unique nucleotide sequences. MiTCR v1.1 was used to align clonotypes to the IMGT TRBV, TRBD and TRBJ reference segments. Analysis was restricted to V-J combinations with a frequency above 0.0001, which covered approximately 99% of repertoires. The TCS score was defined as the ratio of F50 (clonal expansion) to E x V (chaos), calculated using BLOSUM62-based TCRdist between CDR3 peptides within each V-J. Welch's t-statistics and random forest reduced several hundred V-J features to 13, which were used in a naive Bayes classifier (R e1071). TCRdb itself trimmed the public reads at Q25 with fastp, ran MiXCR and retained productive beta chains. Duplicate CDR3 protein sequences are folded into a single record with the most common DNA and genes. These V and J calls derive from TCRdb rather than the authors' analysis. This sample lists some 180,000 distinct CDR3 sequences; 15% to 20% were detected once. The leading ten clones occupy 25% to 35% of the sample.

The CDR3 starts with the cysteine, ends with the phenylalanine, and has 13 residues. CDR3 DNA is the only sequence kept; it has 39 bases, read in frame from the first base. Looking up the germline V gene (reference sequence) yields CDR1 LNHDA and CDR2 SQIVND. At the junction V is shortened by 7 bases and J by 3 bases; bases outside the gene matches: 4. As concerns this clonotype: Its target antigen remains unknown. No per-base quality is available; no much larger clone lies one base away.

The sample consisted of blood. This receptor chain uses TRBV19 and TRBJ1-1, with 8 bases aligning to TRBD1. The receptor was derived from a woman aged 45-65 years with Graves' hyperthyroidism. The DNA sequence is as follows: TGTGCCAGTACTACAGGGGGTCACACTGAAGCTTTCTTT. It is translated as CASTTGGHTEAFF.